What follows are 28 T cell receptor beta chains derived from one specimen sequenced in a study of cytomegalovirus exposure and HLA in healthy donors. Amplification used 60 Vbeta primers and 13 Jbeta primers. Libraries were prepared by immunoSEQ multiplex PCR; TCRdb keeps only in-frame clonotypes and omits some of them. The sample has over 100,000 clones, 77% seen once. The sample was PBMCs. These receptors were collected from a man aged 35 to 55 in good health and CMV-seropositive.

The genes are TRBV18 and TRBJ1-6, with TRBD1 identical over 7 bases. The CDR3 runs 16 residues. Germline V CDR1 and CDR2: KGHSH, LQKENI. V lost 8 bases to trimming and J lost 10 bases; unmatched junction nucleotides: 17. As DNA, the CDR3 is TGTGCCAGCACGTTAAACAGGGGAGCGGTCGGGTCACCCCTCCACTTT. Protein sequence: CASTLNRGAVGSPLHF.

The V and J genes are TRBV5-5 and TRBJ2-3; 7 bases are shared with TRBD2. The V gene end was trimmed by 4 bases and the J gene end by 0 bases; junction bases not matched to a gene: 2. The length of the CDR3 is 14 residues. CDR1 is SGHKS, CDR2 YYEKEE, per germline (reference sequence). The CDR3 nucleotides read TGTGCCAGCAGCCGGGGGGTTAGCACAGATACGCAGTATTTT. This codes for CASSRGVSTDTQYF.

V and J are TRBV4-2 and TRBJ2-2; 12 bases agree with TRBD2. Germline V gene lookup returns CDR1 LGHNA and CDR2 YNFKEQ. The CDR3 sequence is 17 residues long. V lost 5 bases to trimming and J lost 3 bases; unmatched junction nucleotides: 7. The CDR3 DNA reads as TGTGCCAGCAGCTACAAAAGACTAGCGGGGGACACCGGGGAGCTGTTTTTT. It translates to CASSYKRLAGDTGELFF.

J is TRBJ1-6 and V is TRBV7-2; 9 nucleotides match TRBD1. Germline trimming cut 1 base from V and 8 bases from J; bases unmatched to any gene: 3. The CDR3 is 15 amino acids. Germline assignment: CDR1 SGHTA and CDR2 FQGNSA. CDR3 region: CASSLGGQGYSPLHF. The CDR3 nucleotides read TGTGCCAGCAGCTTAGGGGGACAGGGATATTCACCCCTCCACTTT.

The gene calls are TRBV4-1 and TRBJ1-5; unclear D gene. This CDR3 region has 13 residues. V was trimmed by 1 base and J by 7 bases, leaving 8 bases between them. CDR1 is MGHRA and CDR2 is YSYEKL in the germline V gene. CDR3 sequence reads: CASSQASGQPQHF. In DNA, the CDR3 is TGCGCCAGCAGCCAAGCTAGTGGGCAGCCCCAGCATTTT.

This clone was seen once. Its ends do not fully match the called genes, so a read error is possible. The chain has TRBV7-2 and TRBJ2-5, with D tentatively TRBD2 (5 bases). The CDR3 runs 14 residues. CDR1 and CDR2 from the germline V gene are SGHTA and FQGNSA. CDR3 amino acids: CASRLGLAQETQYF. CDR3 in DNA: TGTGCCAGCAGGTTAGGCCTAGCCCAAGAGACCCAGTACTTC.

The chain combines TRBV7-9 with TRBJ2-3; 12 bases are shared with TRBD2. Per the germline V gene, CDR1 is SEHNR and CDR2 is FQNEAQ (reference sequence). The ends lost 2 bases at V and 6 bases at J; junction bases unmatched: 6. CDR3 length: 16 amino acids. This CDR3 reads CASSLLAGGPSDTQYF. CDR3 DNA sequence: TGTGCCAGCAGCTTACTAGCGGGGGGGCCCTCGGATACGCAGTATTTT.

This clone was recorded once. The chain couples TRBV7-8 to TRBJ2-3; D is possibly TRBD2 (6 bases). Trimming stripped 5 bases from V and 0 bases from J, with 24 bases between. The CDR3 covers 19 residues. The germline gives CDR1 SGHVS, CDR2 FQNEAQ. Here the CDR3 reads CASSHTRGYRETSTDTQYF. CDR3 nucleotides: TGTGCCAGCAGCCACACCCGGGGGTACCGAGAAACCAGCACAGATACGCAGTATTTT.

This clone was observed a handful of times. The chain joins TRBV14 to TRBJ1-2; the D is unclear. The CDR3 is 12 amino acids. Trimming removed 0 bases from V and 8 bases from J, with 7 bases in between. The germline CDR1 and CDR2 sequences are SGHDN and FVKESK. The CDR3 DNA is TGTGCCAGCAGCCAAGACAGAACGGGCTACACCTTC. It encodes CASSQDRTGYTF. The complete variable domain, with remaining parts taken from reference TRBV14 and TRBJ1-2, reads EAGVTQFPSHSVIEKGQTVTLRCDPISGHDNLYWYRRVMGKEIKFLLHFVKESKQDESGMPNNRFLAERTGGTYSTLKVQPAELEDSGVYFCASSQDRTGYTFGSGTRLTVV.

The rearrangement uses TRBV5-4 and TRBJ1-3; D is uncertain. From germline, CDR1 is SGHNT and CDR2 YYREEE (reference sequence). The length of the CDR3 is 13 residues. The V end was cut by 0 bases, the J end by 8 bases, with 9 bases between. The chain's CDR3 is CASSLGPADTIYF. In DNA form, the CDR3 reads TGTGCCAGCAGCTTGGGCCCCGCGGACACCATATATTTT. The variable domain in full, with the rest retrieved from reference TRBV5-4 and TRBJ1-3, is ETGVTQSPTHLIKTRGQQVTLRCSSQSGHNTVSWYQQALGQGPQFIFQYYREEENGRGNFPPRFSGLQFPNYSSELNVNALELDDSALYLCASSLGPADTIYFGEGSWLTVV.

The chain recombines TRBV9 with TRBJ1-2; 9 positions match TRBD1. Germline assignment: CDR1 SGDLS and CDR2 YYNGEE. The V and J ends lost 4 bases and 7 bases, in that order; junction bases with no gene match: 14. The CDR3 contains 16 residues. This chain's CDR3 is CASSPSGTGWRRGYTF. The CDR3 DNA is TGTGCCAGCAGCCCAAGTGGGACAGGGTGGCGGCGTGGCTACACCTTC.

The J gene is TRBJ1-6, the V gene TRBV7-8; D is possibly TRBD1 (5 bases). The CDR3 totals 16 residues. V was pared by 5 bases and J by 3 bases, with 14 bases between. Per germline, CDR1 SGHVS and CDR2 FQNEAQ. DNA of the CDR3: TGTGCCAGCAGCCCCCGACAGCCCAACTATAATTCACCCCTCCACTTT. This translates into CASSPRQPNYNSPLHF.

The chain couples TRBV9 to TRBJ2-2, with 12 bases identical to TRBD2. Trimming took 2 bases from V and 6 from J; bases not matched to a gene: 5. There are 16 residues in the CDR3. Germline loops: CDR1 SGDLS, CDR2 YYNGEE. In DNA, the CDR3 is TGTGCCAGCAGCGTGACTAGCGGGGGCATGGCCGGGGAGCTGTTTTTT. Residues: CASSVTSGGMAGELFF.

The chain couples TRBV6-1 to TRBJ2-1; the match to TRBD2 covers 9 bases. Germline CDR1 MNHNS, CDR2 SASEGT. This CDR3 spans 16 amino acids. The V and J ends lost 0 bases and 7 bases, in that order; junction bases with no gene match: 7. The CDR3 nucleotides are TGTGCCAGCAGTGAAGCTTCAGCGGGGGGTGGAAATGAGCAGTTCTTC. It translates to CASSEASAGGGNEQFF.

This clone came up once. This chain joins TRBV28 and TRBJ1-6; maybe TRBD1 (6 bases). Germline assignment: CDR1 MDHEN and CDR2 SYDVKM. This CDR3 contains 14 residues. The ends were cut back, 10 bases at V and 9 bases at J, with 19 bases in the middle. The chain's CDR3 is CATPLTGLGSPLHF. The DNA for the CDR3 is TGTGCCACCCCCTTGACAGGCCTAGGTTCACCCCTCCACTTT.

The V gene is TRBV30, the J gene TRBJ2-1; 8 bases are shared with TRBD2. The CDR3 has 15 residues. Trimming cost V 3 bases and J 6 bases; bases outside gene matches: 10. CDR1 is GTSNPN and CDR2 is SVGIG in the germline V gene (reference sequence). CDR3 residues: CAWRAGTRVLNEQFF. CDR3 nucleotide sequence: TGTGCCTGGAGGGCCGGGACTAGAGTCCTCAATGAGCAGTTCTTC.

The chain's CDR3 is CASSRETNEKLFF. The CDR3 DNA is TGCGCCAGCAGCCGGGAAACTAATGAAAAACTGTTTTTT. The rearrangement joins TRBV5-1 to TRBJ1-4; D is uncertain. V was clipped by 4 bases and J by 1 base, with 5 bases between them. The CDR3 length is 13 residues. Looked up from germline, CDR1 is SGHRS and CDR2 is YFSETQ.

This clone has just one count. The CDR3 reads CASSQQGANSPLHF. The CDR3 DNA reads as TGTGCCAGCAGTCAACAGGGGGCCAATTCACCCCTCCACTTT. The chain carries TRBV11-2 and TRBJ1-6; 9 nucleotides line up with TRBD1. Losses at the gene ends were 6 bases for V and 7 bases for J; bases not matched to a gene: 4. The CDR3 is 14 residues long. Germline V gene lookup returns CDR1 SGHAT and CDR2 FQNNGV.

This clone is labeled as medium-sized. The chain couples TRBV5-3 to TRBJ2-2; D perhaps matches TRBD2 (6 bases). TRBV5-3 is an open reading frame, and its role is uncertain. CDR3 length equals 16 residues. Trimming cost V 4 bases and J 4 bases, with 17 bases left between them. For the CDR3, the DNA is TGTGCCAGAAGCCTTCGGCAGCCGCGGGGCACCGGGGAGCTGTTTTTT. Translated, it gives CARSLRQPRGTGELFF.

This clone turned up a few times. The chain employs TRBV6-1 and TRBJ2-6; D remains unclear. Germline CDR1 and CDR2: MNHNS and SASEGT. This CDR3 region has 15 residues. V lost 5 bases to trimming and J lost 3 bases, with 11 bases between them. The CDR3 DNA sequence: TGTGCCAGCAGTATCTGGAGTCGTGGGGCCAACGTCCTGACTTTC. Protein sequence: CASSIWSRGANVLTF.

CDR3 region: CASSPFRGFGYTF. CDR3 coding DNA: TGTGCCAGCAGCCCATTCAGGGGTTTCGGCTACACCTTC. The chain is built from TRBV7-3 and TRBJ1-2; perhaps TRBD1 as D (6 bases). Germline CDR1 reads SGHTA; CDR2 reads FQGTGA. The CDR3 is made up of 13 amino acids. Trimming removed 5 bases at V and 8 bases at J, with 15 bases between.

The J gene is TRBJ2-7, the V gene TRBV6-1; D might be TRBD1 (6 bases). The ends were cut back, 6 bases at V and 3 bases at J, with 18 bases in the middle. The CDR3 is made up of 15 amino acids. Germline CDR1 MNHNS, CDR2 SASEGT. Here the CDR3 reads CASSESGRGYYEQYF. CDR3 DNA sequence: TGTGCCAGCAGCGAATCGGGCAGGGGATACTACGAGCAGTACTTC.

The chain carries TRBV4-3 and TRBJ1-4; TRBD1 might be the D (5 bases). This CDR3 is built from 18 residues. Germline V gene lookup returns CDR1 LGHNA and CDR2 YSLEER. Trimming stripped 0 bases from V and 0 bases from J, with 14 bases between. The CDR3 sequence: CASSQDPLTVATNEKLFF. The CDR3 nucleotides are TGCGCCAGCAGCCAAGACCCGCTGACAGTTGCAACTAATGAAAAACTGTTTTTT.

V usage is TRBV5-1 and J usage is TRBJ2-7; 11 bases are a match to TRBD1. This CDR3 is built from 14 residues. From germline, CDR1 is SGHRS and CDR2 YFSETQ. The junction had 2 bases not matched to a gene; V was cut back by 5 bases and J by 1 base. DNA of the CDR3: TGCGCCAGCAGTGGGACAGGGGGATCCTACGAGCAGTACTTC. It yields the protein CASSGTGGSYEQYF.

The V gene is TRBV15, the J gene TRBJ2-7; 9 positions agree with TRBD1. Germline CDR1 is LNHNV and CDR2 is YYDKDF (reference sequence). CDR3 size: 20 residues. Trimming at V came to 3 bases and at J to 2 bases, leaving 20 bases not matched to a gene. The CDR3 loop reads CATSRNPGTGTTPRTYEQYF. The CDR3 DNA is TGTGCCACCAGCAGGAACCCCGGGACAGGGACGACCCCCCGTACCTACGAGCAGTACTTC.

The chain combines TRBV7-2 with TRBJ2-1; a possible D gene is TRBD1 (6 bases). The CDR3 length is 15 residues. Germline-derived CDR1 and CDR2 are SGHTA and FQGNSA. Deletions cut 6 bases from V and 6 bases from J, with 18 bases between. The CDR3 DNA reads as TGTGCCAGCAGACGAGACAGGTTAAAAGCCAATGAGCAGTTCTTC. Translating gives CASRRDRLKANEQFF.

For the CDR3, the DNA is TGTGCCAGCAGTTCCCCACCGGGGGGCGGAAACACTGAAGCTTTCTTT. Residues: CASSSPPGGGNTEAFF. The chain has TRBV28 and TRBJ1-1, with D possibly TRBD1 on 6 matching bases. Germline CDR1 and CDR2: MDHEN and SYDVKM. The CDR3 extends over 16 amino acids. V dropped 4 bases and J dropped 2 bases, with 17 bases sitting between them.

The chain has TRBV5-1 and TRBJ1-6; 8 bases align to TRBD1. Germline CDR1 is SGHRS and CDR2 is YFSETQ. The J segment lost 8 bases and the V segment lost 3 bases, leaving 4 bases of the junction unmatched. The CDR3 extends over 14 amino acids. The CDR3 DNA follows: TGCGCCAGCAGCTGGCAGGGGGCTGATTCACCCCTCCACTTT. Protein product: CASSWQGADSPLHF.